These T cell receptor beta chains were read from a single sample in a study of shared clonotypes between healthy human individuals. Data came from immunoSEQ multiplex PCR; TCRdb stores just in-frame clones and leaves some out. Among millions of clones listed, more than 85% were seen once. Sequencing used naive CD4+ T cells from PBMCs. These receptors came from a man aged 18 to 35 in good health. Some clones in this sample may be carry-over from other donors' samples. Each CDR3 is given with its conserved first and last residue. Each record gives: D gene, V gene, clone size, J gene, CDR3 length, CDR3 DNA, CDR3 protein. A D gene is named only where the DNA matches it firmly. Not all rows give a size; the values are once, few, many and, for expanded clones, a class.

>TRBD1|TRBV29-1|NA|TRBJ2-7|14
TGCAGCGTTGACCCGACAGGGGGCCGCTACGAGCAGTACTTC
CSVDPTGGRYEQYF
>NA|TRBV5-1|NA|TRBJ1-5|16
TGCGCCAGCAGCGCCGCTCCGGGACTACAGAATCAGCCCCAGCATTTT
CASSAAPGLQNQPQHF
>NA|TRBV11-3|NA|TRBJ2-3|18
TGTGCCAGCAGCTTAGGATCCCCTAGGGACCCTAGCACAGATACGCAGTATTTT
CASSLGSPRDPSTDTQYF
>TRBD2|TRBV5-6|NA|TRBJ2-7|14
TGTGCCAGCAGCTTCGCCGGGACTAAGACCTTGCAGTACTTC
CASSFAGTKTLQYF
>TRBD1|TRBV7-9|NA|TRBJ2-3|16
TGTGCCAGCAGCCCCGGACAGGGAACTTTCACAGATACGCAGTATTTT
CASSPGQGTFTDTQYF
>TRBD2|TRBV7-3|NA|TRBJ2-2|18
TGTGCCAGCAGCTTATCCCCCGAGGCGGGAGGGAACACCGGGGAGCTGTTTTTT
CASSLSPEAGGNTGELFF
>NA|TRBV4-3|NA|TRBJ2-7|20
TGCGCCAGCAGCCAATCCACGAGGCGATCAGAACAGGATACCCCCTACGAGCAGTACTTC
CASSQSTRRSEQDTPYEQYF
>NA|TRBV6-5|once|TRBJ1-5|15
TGTGCCAGCAGCTGGGGGACAAATAGCAATCAGCCCCAGCATTTT
CASSWGTNSNQPQHF
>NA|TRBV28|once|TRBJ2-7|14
TGTGCCAGCAGGGTCATGGGGGTTTCCTACGAGCAGTACTTC
CASRVMGVSYEQYF
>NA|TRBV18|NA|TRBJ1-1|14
TGTGCCAGCTCACAACGGCCCTCCTACACTGAAGCTTTCTTT
CASSQRPSYTEAFF
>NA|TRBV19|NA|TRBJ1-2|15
TGTGCCAGTAGCAGACAAGTTTCTTCTAACTATGGCTACACCTTC
CASSRQVSSNYGYTF
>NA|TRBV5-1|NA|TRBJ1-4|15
TGCGCCAGCAGCTTGGAGGCACGCGGGAATGAAAAACTGTTTTTT
CASSLEARGNEKLFF
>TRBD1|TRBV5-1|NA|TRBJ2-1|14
TGCGCCAGCAGCGGCGACAGGGTAAACAATGAGCAGTTCTTC
CASSGDRVNNEQFF
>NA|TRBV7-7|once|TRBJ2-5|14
TGTGCCAGCAGCGGCGGGGTAACGCAAGAGACCCAGTACTTC
CASSGGVTQETQYF
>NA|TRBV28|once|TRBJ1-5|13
TGTGCCAGCTGTTTAGTGGGGGTTCAGCCCCAGCATTTT
CASCLVGVQPQHF
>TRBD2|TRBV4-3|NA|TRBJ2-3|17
TGCGCCAGCAGCCAAGGTCCTAGCGGGGCCCTGGCGGATACGCAGTATTTT
CASSQGPSGALADTQYF
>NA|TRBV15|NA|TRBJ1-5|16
TGTGCCACCAGCCGCGGGGGGGAAGGTAGCAATCAGCCCCAGCATTTT
CATSRGGEGSNQPQHF
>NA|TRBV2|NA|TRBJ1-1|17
TGTGCCAGCAGTTGGACACTCCGAGGGGAAATGAACACTGAAGCTTTCTTT
CASSWTLRGEMNTEAFF
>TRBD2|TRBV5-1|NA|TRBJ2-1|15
TGCGCCAGCAGCGGGACTAGTGGGTCCTACAATGAGCAGTTCTTC
CASSGTSGSYNEQFF
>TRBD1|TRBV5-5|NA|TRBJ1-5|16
TGTGCCAGCAGCGTTGGATGGGGACAGGAGCATCAGCCCCAGCATTTT
CASSVGWGQEHQPQHF
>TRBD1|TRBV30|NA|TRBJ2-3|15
TGTGCCTGGAGTGCCGGGACAGGGATCACAGATACGCAGTATTTT
CAWSAGTGITDTQYF
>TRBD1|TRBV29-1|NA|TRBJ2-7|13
TGCAGCGTACCGGGACAGGGGGCTGGCGAGCAGTACTTC
CSVPGQGAGEQYF
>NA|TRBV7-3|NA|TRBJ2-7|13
TGTGCCAGCAGCTTATCGCCTAGCTACGAGCAGTACTTC
CASSLSPSYEQYF
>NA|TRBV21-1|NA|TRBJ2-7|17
TGTGCCAGCAGCAATACGGTGGAGACACCAGAGATCTACGAGCAGTACTTC
CASSNTVETPEIYEQYF
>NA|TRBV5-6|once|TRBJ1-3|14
TGTGCCAGCAGCTCAATGGGGCTTAGAAACACCATATATTTT
CASSSMGLRNTIYF
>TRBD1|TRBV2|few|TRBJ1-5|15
TGTGCCAGCAGGAGGGACAGGCATCAAAATCAGCCCCAGCATTTT
CASRRDRHQNQPQHF
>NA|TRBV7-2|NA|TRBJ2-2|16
TGTGCCAGCAGCCCGCGGCCCTTGCTGAACACCGGGGAGCTGTTTTTT
CASSPRPLLNTGELFF
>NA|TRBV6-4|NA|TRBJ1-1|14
TGTGCCAGCATCCACGGAGGCCCGATCACTGAAGCTTTCTTT
CASIHGGPITEAFF
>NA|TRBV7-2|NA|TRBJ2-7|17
TGTGCCAGCAGCCCGAAGGTGGGATCGACAGGCTCCTACGAGCAGTACTTC
CASSPKVGSTGSYEQYF
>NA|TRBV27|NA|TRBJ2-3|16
TGTGCCAGCAGTTCCGGACCCAAGCTCGAGACAGATACGCAGTATTTT
CASSSGPKLETDTQYF
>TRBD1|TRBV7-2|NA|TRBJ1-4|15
TGTGCCAGCAGCGAACGGGACAGGCTGGACGAAAAACTGTTTTTT
CASSERDRLDEKLFF
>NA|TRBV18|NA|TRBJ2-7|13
TGTGCCAGCTCACCCGCACTCGAGAACGAGCAGTACTTC
CASSPALENEQYF
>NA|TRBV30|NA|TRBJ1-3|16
TGTGCCTGGACACATGCGGGGGGAAACTCTGGAAACACCATATATTTT
CAWTHAGGNSGNTIYF
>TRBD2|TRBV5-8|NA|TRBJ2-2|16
TGTGCCAGCAGCCGGGGGGGCGGGGCGAACACCGGGGAGCTGTTTTTT
CASSRGGGANTGELFF
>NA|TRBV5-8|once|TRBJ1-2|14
TGTGCCAGCAGCTTGGTAGGGCAGCCCTATGGCTACACCTTC
CASSLVGQPYGYTF
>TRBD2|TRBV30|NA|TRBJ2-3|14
TGTGCCTGGAGTGTACTAGCGGGCACAGATACGCAGTATTTT
CAWSVLAGTDTQYF
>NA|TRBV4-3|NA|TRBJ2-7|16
TGCGCCAGCAGCCAAGACGGTTTGGGGACATCCCCCGAGCAGTACTTC
CASSQDGLGTSPEQYF